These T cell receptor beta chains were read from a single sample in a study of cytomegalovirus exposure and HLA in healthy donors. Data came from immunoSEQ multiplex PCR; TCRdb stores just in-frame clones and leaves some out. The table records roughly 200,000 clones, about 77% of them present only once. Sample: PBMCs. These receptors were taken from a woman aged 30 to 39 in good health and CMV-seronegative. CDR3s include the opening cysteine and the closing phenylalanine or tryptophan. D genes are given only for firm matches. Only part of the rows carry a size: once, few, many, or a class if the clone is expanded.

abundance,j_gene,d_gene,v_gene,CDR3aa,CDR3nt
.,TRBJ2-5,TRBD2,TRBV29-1,CSVDRVSGRETQYF,TGCAGCGTTGACCGGGTTAGCGGGAGAGAGACCCAGTACTTC
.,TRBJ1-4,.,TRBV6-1,CASSDPFEKLFF,TGTGCCAGCAGTGACCCCTTTGAAAAACTGTTTTTT
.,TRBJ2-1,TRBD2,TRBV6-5,CASTPGGGYNEQFF,TGTGCCAGCACCCCTGGGGGGGGCTACAATGAGCAGTTCTTC
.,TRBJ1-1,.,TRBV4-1,CATQSGVLSMTEAFF,TGCGCCACCCAGTCGGGGGTATTAAGTATGACTGAAGCTTTCTTT
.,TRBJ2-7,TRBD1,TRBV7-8,CASRQVPGQGDYEQYF,TGTGCCAGCAGACAAGTACCGGGACAGGGGGACTACGAGCAGTACTTC
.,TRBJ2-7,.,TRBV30,CAWSRRGATYEQYF,TGTGCCTGGAGTAGGAGGGGTGCGACCTACGAGCAGTACTTC
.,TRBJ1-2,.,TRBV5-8,CASSFRTVANYGYTF,TGTGCCAGCAGCTTTAGGACAGTAGCTAACTATGGCTACACCTTC
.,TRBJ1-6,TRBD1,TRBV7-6,CASSSGQGVYNSPLHF,TGTGCCAGCAGCTCAGGACAGGGGGTCTATAATTCACCCCTCCACTTT
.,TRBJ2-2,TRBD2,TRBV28,CASSLLGLAGVATGELFF,TGTGCCAGCAGTTTATTGGGACTAGCGGGAGTCGCGACCGGGGAGCTGTTTTTT
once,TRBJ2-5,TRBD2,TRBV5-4,CASSLGAGMETQYF,TGTGCCAGCAGCTTGGGAGCGGGGATGGAGACCCAGTACTTC
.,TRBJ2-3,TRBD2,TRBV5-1,CASKTTSGSTDTQYF,TGCGCCAGCAAGACAACTAGCGGGAGCACAGATACGCAGTATTTT
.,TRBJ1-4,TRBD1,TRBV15,CATSRWPGDRVFATNEKLFF,TGTGCCACCAGCAGATGGCCTGGAGACAGGGTATTCGCAACTAATGAAAAACTGTTTTTT
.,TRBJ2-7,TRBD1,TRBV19,CASSTRTGTSYEQYF,TGTGCCAGTAGTACGAGGACAGGGACCTCCTACGAGCAGTACTTC
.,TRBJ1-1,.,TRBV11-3,CASSLDSHTEAFF,TGTGCCAGCAGCTTGGACAGCCACACTGAAGCTTTCTTT
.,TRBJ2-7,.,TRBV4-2,CASSARQSYEQYF,TGTGCCAGCAGCGCCAGACAGTCCTACGAGCAGTACTTC
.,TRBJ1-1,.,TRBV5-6,CASTTAGWNTEAFF,TGTGCCAGCACCACCGCAGGCTGGAACACTGAAGCTTTCTTT
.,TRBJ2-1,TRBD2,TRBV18,CASSRLAGGQNEQFF,TGTGCCAGCTCAAGACTAGCGGGGGGGCAGAATGAGCAGTTCTTC
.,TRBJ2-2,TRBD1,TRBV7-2,CASSGRGRGELFF,TGTGCCAGCAGCGGCAGGGGGCGGGGGGAGCTGTTTTTT
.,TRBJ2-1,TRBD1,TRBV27,CASSFRQGGYYNEQFF,TGTGCCAGCAGTTTCCGACAGGGTGGGTACTACAATGAGCAGTTCTTC
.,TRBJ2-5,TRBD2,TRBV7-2,CASSISGLVQETQYF,TGTGCCAGCAGCATATCGGGACTAGTCCAAGAGACCCAGTACTTC
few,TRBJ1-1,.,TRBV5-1,CASSSLKAGGTEAFF,TGCGCCAGCAGCTCTTTAAAGGCAGGAGGAACTGAAGCTTTCTTT
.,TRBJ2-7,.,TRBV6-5,CASSTGQLYEQYF,TGTGCCAGCAGCACGGGACAACTATACGAGCAGTACTTC
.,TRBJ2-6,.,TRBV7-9,CASSLQVTSGANVLTF,TGTGCCAGCAGCTTACAGGTGACCTCTGGGGCCAACGTCCTGACTTTC
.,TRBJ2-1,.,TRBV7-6,CASSLEARRAGSGGQFF,TGTGCCAGCAGCTTAGAGGCGAGACGCGCCGGCTCGGGTGGGCAGTTCTTC
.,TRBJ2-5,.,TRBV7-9,CASSSPREGSGETQYF,TGTGCCAGCAGCTCTCCCCGGGAAGGCTCCGGGGAGACCCAGTACTTC
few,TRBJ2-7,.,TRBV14,CASSQETGLSYEQYF,TGTGCCAGCAGCCAAGAAACAGGGTTGTCCTACGAGCAGTACTTC
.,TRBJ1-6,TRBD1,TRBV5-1,CASSLAPRGPPDNSPLHF,TGCGCCAGCAGCTTGGCCCCCAGGGGGCCACCTGATAATTCACCCCTCCACTTT
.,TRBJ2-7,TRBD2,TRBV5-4,CATSRAGGGYEQYF,TGTGCCACCTCCCGGGCTGGGGGGGGGTACGAGCAGTACTTC
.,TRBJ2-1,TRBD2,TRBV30,CAWSRTLTSGRTNEQFF,TGTGCCTGGAGCCGAACCCTGACTAGCGGGAGAACCAATGAGCAGTTCTTC
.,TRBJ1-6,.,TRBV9,CASSVEGGNSPLHF,TGTGCCAGCAGCGTAGAGGGCGGGAATTCACCCCTCCACTTT
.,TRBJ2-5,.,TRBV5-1,CASSLLAQETQYF,TGCGCCAGCAGCTTACTAGCTCAAGAGACCCAGTACTTC
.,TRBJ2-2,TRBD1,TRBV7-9,CASSPGGANTGELFF,TGTGCCAGCTCCCCAGGGGGCGCGAACACCGGGGAGCTGTTTTTT
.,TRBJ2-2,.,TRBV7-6,CASSPGLGELFF,TGTGCCAGCAGCCCTGGACTGGGGGAGCTGTTTTTT
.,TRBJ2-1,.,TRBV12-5,CASGFAANEQFF,TGTGCTAGTGGCTTCGCCGCGAATGAGCAGTTCTTC
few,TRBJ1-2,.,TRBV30,CAWTWSGAPRIGYGYTF,TGTGCCTGGACTTGGAGCGGGGCGCCTAGAATAGGCTATGGCTACACCTTC
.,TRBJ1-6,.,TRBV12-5,CASRRGSYNSPLHF,TGTGCTAGTCGACGGGGCTCCTATAATTCACCCCTCCACTTT
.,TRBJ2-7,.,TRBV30,CAWSVGLSSEQYF,TGTGCCTGGAGTGTAGGTCTTTCTAGCGAGCAGTACTTC
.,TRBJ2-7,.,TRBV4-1,CASSPYMPYEQYF,TGCGCCAGCAGCCCGTACATGCCCTACGAGCAGTACTTC
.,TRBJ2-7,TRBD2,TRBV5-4,CASRPGLAGASYEQYF,TGTGCCAGCAGACCGGGACTAGCGGGAGCTTCCTACGAGCAGTACTTC
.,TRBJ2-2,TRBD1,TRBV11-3,CASSQTGFAGELFF,TGTGCCAGCAGTCAGACAGGGTTCGCCGGGGAGCTGTTTTTT
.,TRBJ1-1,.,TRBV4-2,CASSQAKGGVAFF,TGTGCCAGCAGCCAAGCCAAGGGGGGGGTCGCTTTCTTT
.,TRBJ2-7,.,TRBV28,CASSYALSGIVLYEQYF,TGTGCCAGCAGTTACGCCCTGTCGGGGATCGTCCTCTACGAGCAGTACTTC
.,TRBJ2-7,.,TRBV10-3,CAISNSGGRDFYEQYF,TGTGCCATCAGTAACTCGGGTGGACGGGACTTTTACGAGCAGTACTTC
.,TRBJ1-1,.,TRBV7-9,CASSLGPTEAFF,TGTGCCAGCAGCTTAGGGCCCACTGAAGCTTTCTTT
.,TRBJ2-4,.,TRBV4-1,CASSHPSWRAKNIQYF,TGCGCCAGCAGCCACCCTAGCTGGAGAGCCAAAAACATTCAGTACTTC
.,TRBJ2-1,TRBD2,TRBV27,CASSLGLAAHEQFF,TGTGCCAGCAGTTTAGGTCTAGCGGCACACGAGCAGTTCTTC
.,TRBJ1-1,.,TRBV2,CASSESRGPPKAFF,TGTGCCAGCAGTGAAAGCCGAGGTCCCCCTAAAGCTTTCTTT